The TCR beta chain under discussion was sequenced for a study of identical twins. Study results and limitations: Because invariant MAIT and iNKT cells could be present, zero-insertion analyses could be partly confounded. Within twin pairs, the out-of-frame alpha sequences they shared showed excess low generation probability.

MiXCR, applied by TCRdb to the 5' RACE reads, yields one record per CDR3 protein. The sample holds around 550,000 distinct CDR3 sequences, roughly 15% seen once. This clonotype was found a few times. Its antigen is as yet unknown. The ends were cut back, 4 bases at V and 0 bases at J, with 11 bases in the middle. The CDR3 covers 16 residues. Germline V CDR1 and CDR2: SGHDT, YYEEEE. This sample was shared with a second study, whose subject was yellow fever vaccine responses in identical twins.

The chain is built from TRBV5-6 and TRBJ2-6; D uncertain. The receptor comes from a woman aged 18 to 35 in good health. Material: CD4+ T cells sorted from blood. This chain's CDR3 is CASSPTGTSGANVLTF. In DNA form, the CDR3 reads TGTGCCAGCAGCCCCACCGGCACCTCTGGGGCCAACGTCCTGACTTTC.